The next 22 T cell receptor beta chains were all read from a single sample in a study of T-cell reconstitution after alpha-beta-depleted transplantation in children. Molecular barcoding with unique molecular identifiers was used for the TCRbeta library. TCRdb re-derived calls from the PCR reads in MiXCR, one entry per CDR3 protein. Here the sample spans under 350,000 distinct CDR3 sequences, 9.9% being singletons. The sequencing used PBMCs from the stem cell graft donor, collected from the stem cell graft. These receptors came from a human donor who donated a stem cell graft to a child with SCID.

In this sample, this clonotype turned up once. The gene calls are TRBV2 and TRBJ2-7, with 8 bases identical to TRBD1. CDR1 is SNHLY, CDR2 FYNNEI, per germline. The CDR3 runs to 15 residues. V was pared by 3 bases and J by 6 bases, with 10 bases of the junction left unmatched. The CDR3 region has the DNA TGTGCCAGCAGTGATAGCAGGGGGCGGAATTTCGAGCAGTACTTC. This translates into CASSDSRGRNFEQYF. Drawing the rest from reference TRBV2 and TRBJ2-7, the complete variable domain is EPEVTQTPSHQVTQMGQEVILRCVPISNHLYFYWYRQILGQKVEFLVSFYNNEISEKSEIFDDQFSVERPDGSNFTLKIRSTKLEDSAMYFCASSDSRGRNFEQYFGPGTRLTVT.

This clonotype was counted a single time. The J gene is TRBJ2-5, the V gene TRBV5-1; a possible D gene is TRBD2 (5 bases). V was cut by 0 bases and J by 4 bases, with 7 bases left in between. The germline V gene has CDR1 SGHRS and CDR2 YFSETQ. This CDR3 has 13 residues. CDR3 DNA sequence: TGCGCCAGCAGCTTGGCGGGGAGAGAGACCCAGTACTTC. Translation: CASSLAGRETQYF.

This clonotype was detected only a few times. The DNA for the CDR3 is TGTGCCAGCAGCACACCAGATCTGGAGACCCAGTACTTC. Translating gives CASSTPDLETQYF. This sequence joins TRBV12-3 or TRBV12-4 and TRBJ2-5; D is ambiguous. V lost 6 bases to trimming and J lost 5 bases, with 13 bases between them. This CDR3 has 13 residues.

The chain joins TRBV20-1 to TRBJ2-1, with TRBD2 matching over 7 bases. Per germline, CDR1 DFQATT and CDR2 SNEGSKA (reference sequence). This CDR3 spans 16 amino acids. With V trimmed by 1 base and J by 0 bases, 6 bases remained unmatched. The CDR3 bases are TGCAGTGCTAGAGGGCTAGCGGATCTCTCCTACAATGAGCAGTTCTTC. Translation: CSARGLADLSYNEQFF.

The genes are TRBV5-1 and TRBJ2-3, with 9 nucleotides matching TRBD2. The CDR3 totals 14 residues. CDR1 is SGHRS, CDR2 YFSETQ, per germline. After removal of 6 bases from V and 4 bases from J, the junction contained 6 bases not matched to a gene. The CDR3 DNA sequence: TGCGCCAGCACCTCGGGACTAGCACCAGATACGCAGTATTTT. It is translated as CASTSGLAPDTQYF.

The chain joins TRBV29-1 to TRBJ1-1; D gene uncertain. The V end lost 5 bases, the J end lost 5 bases, and 15 bases lay between the germline ends. The CDR3 is made up of 13 amino acids. CDR1 and CDR2 from the germline V gene are SQVTM and ANQGSEA. CDR3 sequence (DNA): TGCAGCGTTCTCCCACTTGGTAAGACTGAAGCTTTCTTT. Translating it yields CSVLPLGKTEAFF.

J is TRBJ2-1 and V is TRBV7-9; 7 positions match TRBD2. V gave up 1 base and J gave up 6 bases; unmatched junction bases: 6. The CDR3 length is 15 residues. Germline V gives CDR1 SEHNR, CDR2 FQNEAQ (reference sequence). CDR3 residues: CASSLEAGLANEQFF. For the CDR3, the DNA is TGTGCCAGCAGCTTAGAAGCGGGGCTCGCCAATGAGCAGTTCTTC.

This clonotype was detected ten times or more. This chain joins TRBV5-1 and TRBJ2-3; 13 bases align to TRBD2. Germline loops: CDR1 SGHRS, CDR2 YFSETQ. The CDR3 sequence is 21 residues long. Trimming at V came to 1 base and at J to 0 bases, leaving 14 bases not matched to a gene. The CDR3 here is CASSLLSSTSGGTISTDTQYF. As DNA, the CDR3 is TGCGCCAGCAGCTTGCTAAGCTCGACTAGCGGGGGGACCATTAGCACAGATACGCAGTATTTT.

This clonotype was observed a few times. The V gene is TRBV12-3 or TRBV12-4, the J gene TRBJ1-1, with 7 bases aligning to TRBD1. The CDR3 is 14 residues long. V dropped 4 bases and J dropped 4; count of bases not matched to a gene: 6. DNA of the CDR3: TGTGCCAGCAGTTCACGAGGGGGCGGCACTGAAGCTTTCTTT. Protein: CASSSRGGGTEAFF.

Many counts were recorded for this clonotype. The genes are TRBV12-3 or TRBV12-4 and TRBJ2-2, with D perhaps given as TRBD1 or TRBD2 (5 bases each). Trimming shortened V by 6 bases and J by 9 bases, and 14 bases separated the two germline ends. This CDR3 is built from 13 residues. CDR3 loop: CASSLGPGRELFF. The DNA of the CDR3 is TGTGCCAGCAGCCTGGGACCTGGAAGGGAGCTGTTTTTT.

The V and J genes are TRBV6-1 and TRBJ2-7; 10 nucleotides match TRBD2. Germline V gives CDR1 MNHNS, CDR2 SASEGT. Trimming removed 6 bases from V and 3 bases from J; junction bases left unmatched: 8. This CDR3 region has 15 residues. The chain's CDR3 is CASSRNSGGFYEQYF. The CDR3 bases are TGTGCCAGCAGCCGCAATAGCGGGGGGTTCTACGAGCAGTACTTC.

This chain uses TRBV18 with TRBJ2-7; 12 bases map to TRBD1. CDR1 and CDR2 from the germline V gene are KGHSH and LQKENI. The CDR3 has 15 residues. V was pared by 6 bases and J by 4 bases, with 7 bases of the junction left unmatched. CDR3 nucleotide sequence: TGTGCCAGCTCTCCATTGGGACAGGGGGCTTACGAGCAGTACTTC. Translated, it gives CASSPLGQGAYEQYF.

V usage is TRBV18 and J usage is TRBJ2-3, with D perhaps given as TRBD1 or TRBD2 (5 bases each). The CDR3 loop spans 14 amino acids. Germline CDR1 is KGHSH and CDR2 is LQKENI. Trimming stripped 6 bases from V and 2 bases from J, with 12 bases between. The CDR3 is CASSLYGATDTQYF. CDR3 sequence (DNA): TGTGCCAGCTCCCTTTACGGGGCCACAGATACGCAGTATTTT.

This clonotype has more than one count but fewer than ten. The J gene is TRBJ2-1, the V gene TRBV19, with 12 bases lining up with TRBD2. The CDR3 spans 15 residues. Germline V lookup: CDR1 LNHDA, CDR2 SQIVND (reference sequence). V was clipped by 7 bases and J by 9 bases; unmatched bases: 10. The CDR3 DNA sequence: TGTGCCAGTACAACTAGCGGGGGGTCCCGGAGTGAGCAGTTCTTC. It codes for CASTTSGGSRSEQFF. Full variable domain (outside the CDR3, taken from reference TRBV19 and TRBJ2-1): DGGITQSPKYLFRKEGQNVTLSCEQNLNHDAMYWYRQDPGQGLRLIYYSQIVNDFQKGDIAEGYSVSREKKESFPLTVTSAQKNPTAFYLCASTTSGGSRSEQFFGPGTRLTVL.

Points on this clonotype: At one end, the junction sequence differs from germline, possibly due to a read error. The chain is built from TRBV7-8 and TRBJ2-1; 8 positions match TRBD1. CDR3 length: 13 amino acids. CDR1 and CDR2 from the germline V gene are SGHVS and FQNEAQ. The DNA of the CDR3 is TGTACCAGCAGCAGGGGACAGGTCAATGAGCAGTTCTTC. Residues: CTSSRGQVNEQFF.

This clonotype was counted many times. The chain uses TRBV12-3 or TRBV12-4 and TRBJ2-1, with 7 positions matching TRBD1. The junction had 12 bases not matched to a gene; V was cut back by 6 bases and J by 7 bases. This CDR3 is built from 15 residues. CDR3 amino acids: CASSSLGTVRNEQFF. CDR3 DNA: TGTGCCAGCAGCTCCCTTGGGACAGTAAGAAATGAGCAGTTCTTC.

This sequence joins TRBV6-5 and TRBJ1-6, with D possibly TRBD1 on 5 matching bases. The V end was cut by 0 bases, the J end by 7 bases, with 10 bases between. Germline V CDR1 and CDR2: MNHEY, SVGAGI. CDR3 length: 15 amino acids. The CDR3 DNA follows: TGTGCCAGCAGTTACTCGGCAGGGCGAAATTCACCCCTCCACTTT. Encoded protein: CASSYSAGRNSPLHF.

This clonotype was seen a single time. The chain employs TRBV2 and TRBJ2-2; no definite D call. The CDR3 is 16 residues long. Trimming removed 1 base at V and 5 bases at J, with 14 bases between. CDR1 SNHLY and CDR2 FYNNEI come from the germline V gene. The chain's CDR3 is CASSEVGSPATGELFF. The CDR3 DNA follows: TGTGCCAGCAGTGAAGTTGGCTCCCCGGCGACCGGGGAGCTGTTTTTT.

The chain links TRBV7-9 to TRBJ2-7, with 7 bases identical to TRBD2. The assigned J gene may be wrong: the sequence end matches TRBJ2-1 better. Germline loops: CDR1 SEHNR, CDR2 FQNEAQ (reference sequence). CDR3 length equals 15 residues. The CDR3 nucleotides read TGTGCCAGCAGCTTAGATGGCGGGGGAAACAATGAGCAGTTCTTC. As protein: CASSLDGGGNNEQFF.

This sequence joins TRBV21-1 and TRBJ2-1; the table's D call TRBD1 went unverified against the DNA. TRBV21-1 is annotated as a pseudogene. The CDR3 is 15 amino acids. CDR3 sequence: CASSKASAAYNEQFF. CDR3 DNA: TGTGCCAGCAGCAAAGCTAGCGCCGCCTACAATGAGCAGTTCTTC.

Points on this clonotype: One end of the junction fails to match germline, which may point to a read error. This chain joins TRBV20-1 and TRBJ2-7; no firm D call. The CDR3 runs to 16 residues. CDR1 DFQATT and CDR2 SNEGSKA come from the germline V gene (reference sequence). CDR3 sequence (DNA): TGCTGTGCTACCGGGTTCGGTTCGTACTCTCGGGACGAGCAGTACTTC. Protein: CCATGFGSYSRDEQYF.

The genes are TRBV29-1 and TRBJ1-2, with D uncertain. This CDR3 region has 13 residues. Trimming shortened V by 7 bases and J by 0 bases, and 12 bases separated the two germline ends. CDR1 is SQVTM and CDR2 is ANQGSEA in the germline V gene. The CDR3 loop reads CSAILGPNYGYTF. Here the CDR3 DNA reads TGCAGCGCCATTCTCGGGCCTAACTATGGCTACACCTTC.